Sequencing of this TCR beta chain was carried out in a study of cytomegalovirus exposure and HLA in healthy donors. As for the study in general: In an earlier analysis, around 100 million unique TCR beta sequences were found from about 179 million T cells. Early release data held around 80 million unique TCRs from HLA-typed donors.

In regard to this clone: The antigen is unknown.

Vbeta (60) and Jbeta (13) primers were used in the PCR. Clones were read by immunoSEQ multiplex PCR, and TCRdb kept only the in-frame ones, dropping some. The sample contains some 140,000 clones, around 75% of which appear only once. General observations from the study: Reportedly, fewer N-insertions than the approximately 690-donor mean appeared in an Asian-associated ancestry cluster in a later analysis. Association of a missense DCLRE1C variant with TCR beta V- and J-gene trimming was reported in a later analysis.

Germline assignment: CDR1 LNHDA and CDR2 SQIVND (reference sequence). The CDR3 covers 15 residues. With 6 bases clipped from V and 2 bases from J, the junction kept 7 bases outside the gene matches. The source of this sequence is a man aged 30 to 45 in good health and CMV-seronegative. The chain combines TRBV19 with TRBJ2-3; TRBD1 agrees at 8 bases. Sequencing was carried out using PBMCs. The CDR3 loop reads CASRTEDRATDTQYF. DNA for the CDR3: TGTGCCAGTAGAACAGAGGACAGGGCCACAGATACGCAGTATTTT.